The rows below give T cell receptor beta chains drawn from one sample of a study of T-cell memory formation after mild COVID-19. TCRdb passed the 5' RACE reads through MiXCR, listing each CDR3 protein once. This table holds hundreds of thousands of distinct CDR3 sequences, roughly 15% found once. The material sequenced was PBMCs or a T cell subset sorted from them (not recorded which). The receptors originated from a man between 18 and 35 years old who had mild COVID-19 (a few samples of this study predate the infection). Cell type and time point are not known. The CDR3 runs from the conserved cysteine through the conserved F or W. A D gene is named only where the DNA matches it firmly. Clone size is stated in some rows and not others, as once, few, many or a class when expanded.

NA | TRBJ1-2 | NA | TRBV7-2 | CASSSFRGQYGYTF | TGTGCCAGCAGCTCGTTTAGGGGTCAGTATGGCTACACCTTC
few | TRBJ2-5 | TRBD2 | TRBV7-2 | CASSLGLAGGRGKTQYF | TGTGCCAGCAGCTTAGGACTAGCGGGGGGGCGTGGGAAGACCCAGTACTTC
NA | TRBJ1-1 | NA | TRBV5-6 | CASSLGGPEAFF | TGTGCCAGCAGCTTGGGGGGGCCTGAAGCTTTCTTT
few | TRBJ1-2 | NA | TRBV6-5 | CATSYRDGDYGYTF | TGTGCCACTTCGTACCGGGACGGCGACTATGGCTACACCTTC
many | TRBJ2-3 | NA | TRBV18 | CASSPGTGGDTQYF | TGTGCCAGCTCACCTGGGACTGGTGGAGATACGCAGTATTTT
many | TRBJ2-1 | NA | TRBV20-1 | CSARVGTVLNEQFF | TGCAGTGCTAGAGTGGGGACCGTTCTCAATGAGCAGTTCTTC
NA | TRBJ1-4 | NA | TRBV7-2 | CASSLVSDSEKLFF | TGTGCCAGCAGCTTAGTCTCGGACAGTGAAAAACTGTTTTTT
NA | TRBJ1-1 | NA | TRBV27 | CASSNLRTEAFF | TGTGCCAGCAGCAACCTTAGGACTGAAGCTTTCTTT
NA | TRBJ1-1 | NA | TRBV5-6 | CASSHPELNTEAFF | TGTGCCAGCAGTCATCCCGAACTGAACACTGAAGCTTTCTTT
many | TRBJ2-1 | NA | TRBV5-5 | CASSLARGDLMWFF | TGTGCCAGCAGCTTGGCCCGAGGGGACCTCATGTGGTTCTTC
NA | TRBJ1-1 | NA | TRBV6-2/TRBV6-3 | CASTWGGSNTEAFF | TGTGCCAGTACTTGGGGGGGGTCGAACACTGAAGCTTTCTTT
NA | TRBJ1-1 | NA | TRBV28 | CATIRPPGEAFF | TGTGCCACCATTCGGCCCCCGGGTGAAGCTTTCTTT
few | TRBJ2-4 | NA | TRBV3-1 | CASSQLPGGAGAKNIQYF | TGTGCCAGCAGCCAATTACCGGGGGGCGCGGGTGCCAAAAACATTCAGTACTTC
NA | TRBJ2-6 | NA | TRBV6-2/TRBV6-3 | CASATSGANVLTF | TGTGCCAGCGCGACCTCTGGGGCCAACGTCCTGACTTTC
once | TRBJ1-2 | NA | TRBV20-1 | CSANLLTALGYTF | TGCAGTGCTAACCTACTGACTGCGTTGGGCTACACCTTC
few | TRBJ1-5 | TRBD1 | TRBV6-5 | CASSPALGTGRSNQPQHF | TGTGCCAGCAGCCCGGCCTTAGGGACAGGTCGGAGCAATCAGCCCCAGCATTTT
NA | TRBJ1-6 | TRBD1 | TRBV6-1 | CASSLQGGSSPLHF | TGTGCCAGCAGTTTACAGGGGGGGAGTTCACCCCTCCACTTT
NA | TRBJ2-1 | TRBD1 | TRBV2 | CASSEGQGARNEQFF | TGTGCCAGCAGTGAAGGGCAGGGGGCAAGGAATGAGCAGTTCTTC
NA | TRBJ2-7 | TRBD2 | TRBV6-2/TRBV6-3 | CASSRTSGESYEQYF | TGTGCCAGCAGCCGAACTAGCGGGGAATCCTACGAGCAGTACTTC
NA | TRBJ1-2 | NA | TRBV3-1 | CASSHDPGTGGTF | TGTGCCAGCAGCCACGACCCAGGCACAGGCGGGACCTTC
few | TRBJ2-3 | NA | TRBV12-3/TRBV12-4 | CASSAPQSDTQYF | TGTGCCAGCAGCGCCCCCCAGTCAGATACGCAGTATTTT
NA | TRBJ1-4 | NA | TRBV11-2 | CASMAFEKLFF | TGTGCCAGCATGGCCTTTGAAAAACTGTTTTTT
NA | TRBJ2-5 | TRBD2 | TRBV7-7 | CASSYRAGGQETQYF | TGTGCCAGCAGCTATAGGGCGGGGGGACAAGAGACCCAGTACTTC
many | TRBJ2-3 | NA | TRBV20-1 | CSARGGLKDTQYF | TGCAGTGCTAGAGGGGGACTTAAAGATACGCAGTATTTT
NA | TRBJ2-2 | NA | TRBV5-1 | CASSRGILTGELFF | TGCGCCAGCAGCAGGGGAATTCTCACCGGGGAGCTGTTTTTT
NA | TRBJ2-1 | NA | TRBV29-1 | CSVAGGGDRADNEQFF | TGCAGCGTTGCGGGGGGCGGCGACAGGGCAGACAATGAGCAGTTCTTC
NA | TRBJ2-5 | TRBD2 | TRBV5-1 | CASSLKLAVETQYF | TGCGCCAGCAGTTTAAAACTAGCGGTAGAGACCCAGTACTTC
NA | TRBJ1-4 | NA | TRBV12-3/TRBV12-4 | CASSLGAPGIELFF | TGTGCCAGCAGTTTAGGGGCCCCAGGTATAGAACTGTTTTTT